This T cell receptor beta chain derives from a study of blood T cells in healthy people across ages. The authors drew approximately 9 milliliters of peripheral blood from each donor. Total RNA extraction produced at least 6 micrograms (per sample) for the study. Then a second PCR, running about 6 to 12 cycles, was carried out with a sample-barcoded 5' primer and a J-beta primer mix. Each cDNA molecule carried a tag from a template-switch adaptor that contained 12 random nucleotides. TCRdb re-derived calls from the 5' RACE reads in MiXCR, one entry per CDR3 protein. The sample includes roughly 800,000 distinct CDR3 sequences, 20% to 25% of them seen just once. This CDR3 comprises 15 residues. Germline CDR1 is KGHSH and CDR2 is LQKENI. Losses at the gene ends were 4 bases for V and 3 bases for J; bases not matched to a gene: 8. In this sample, this clonotype turned up once. Its antigen is currently unknown.

Study outcomes and limitations: Higher diversity and more naive CD4+ cells were features of long-lived donors, compared to aged donors.

This same sample was also part of a study on T cells of mothers and their children.

This chain connects TRBV18 to TRBJ1-2; 7 nucleotides line up with TRBD1. This clonotype was sampled from a boy between 10 and 17 years old in good health. Source material: blood. CDR3 amino acids: CASSLVDRLDYGYTF. CDR3 DNA sequence: TGTGCCAGCTCACTCGTGGACAGGTTGGACTATGGCTACACCTTC.